This entry is about one T cell receptor (beta chain). Antigen: not known. The data stem from a study of CD8+CD57+ T cells in acquired aplastic anemia. Turning to the study itself: The mean DNA yield obtained from sorted CD4+ and CD8+ cells came to approximately 3 ug. Sequencing produced an average of around 10 million reads per healthy donor for CD4+ cells.

According to the study, genomic DNA was the template for TCR beta VDJ and CDR3 profiling. A single record per CDR3 protein comes from TCRdb applying MiXCR to the reads. The top ten hold 3% to 5% of the sample, which has roughly 420,000 distinct CDR3 sequences, approximately 70% seen once. Whole-study results and caveats: The study found no significant CD8+ Simpson's diversity difference between patients and controls.

Source material: sorted CD4+, CD8+, or CD8+CD57+ T cells (not recorded which) from PBMCs. The receptor was derived from a human donor in good health, serving as a control.

CDR3 DNA sequence: TGTGCCAGCAGTGCGGGACAGGGCGGGAATCAGCCCCAGCATTTT. As protein: CASSAGQGGNQPQHF. The V call is TRBV6-6, the J call TRBJ1-5, with 9 bases that match TRBD1. This CDR3 region has 15 residues. Losses at the gene ends were 5 bases for V and 4 bases for J; bases not matched to a gene: 6. Per germline, CDR1 MNHNY and CDR2 SVGAGI (reference sequence).